The 12 T cell receptor beta chains given below trace back to one sample, sequenced in a study of blood T cell repertoires in COVID-19. Here immunoSEQ multiplex PCR was the method, and the copy in TCRdb shows in-frame clones only, minus some. This sample has around 220,000 clones, with 70% to 90% found just once. Sequencing was done on a sample of peripheral blood. Source of these receptors: a middle-aged woman who had recovered from COVID-19.

The chain recombines TRBV21-1 with TRBJ2-1; the D call TRBD2 from the table was never checked on the DNA. TRBV21-1 is deemed a pseudogene. The CDR3 length is 16 residues. In DNA, the CDR3 is TGTGCCGAGACAGTTAGCGGGAGGGGCACAGACAATGAGCAGTTCTTC. Its protein product is CAETVSGRGTDNEQFF.

This clone is a singleton in its sample. The J gene is TRBJ2-7, the V gene TRBV5-1; 8 bases agree with TRBD1. There are 15 residues in the CDR3. V lost 2 bases and J lost 0; bases outside the gene matches: 4. Germline V gives CDR1 SGHRS, CDR2 YFSETQ. The chain's CDR3 is CASSLTGGSSYEQYF. The CDR3 DNA reads TGCGCCAGCAGCTTAACAGGGGGGAGCTCCTACGAGCAGTACTTC.

This chain connects TRBV9 to TRBJ2-7; a possible D gene is TRBD2 (6 bases). The germline V gene has CDR1 SGDLS and CDR2 YYNGEE. The CDR3 runs 14 residues. Between the trimmed V and J ends, which lost 0 bases and 2 bases, there was a span of 9 bases. CDR3: CASSVEGGTYEQYF. CDR3 bases: TGTGCCAGCAGCGTAGAGGGAGGAACCTACGAGCAGTACTTC.

The chain uses TRBV4-3 and TRBJ1-6; a possible D gene is TRBD1 (5 bases). Germline CDR1 reads LGHNA; CDR2 reads YSLEER. Trimming took off 0 bases at V and 10 bases at J, with 22 bases between the two ends. The CDR3 runs to 18 residues. The CDR3 nucleotides are TGCGCCAGCAGCCAAGACCGAGACAGAAGGCGGTTCGGCTCACCCCTCCACTTT. Protein product: CASSQDRDRRRFGSPLHF.

This chain links TRBV11-1 with TRBJ2-3; a possible D gene is TRBD1 (5 bases). The CDR3 contains 14 residues. The V gene's germline CDR1 is SGHAT and CDR2 FQDESV (reference sequence). Deletions cut 2 bases from V and 2 bases from J, with 8 bases between. The CDR3 sequence: CASSLQGYTDTQYF. The CDR3 DNA is TGTGCCAGCAGCTTACAGGGTTACACAGATACGCAGTATTTT.

The gene calls are TRBV11-2 and TRBJ2-5; D not certain. The CDR3 sequence is 13 residues long. The V gene's germline CDR1 is SGHAT and CDR2 FQNNGV. The V end lost 3 bases, the J end lost 5 bases, and 10 bases lay between the germline ends. CDR3: CASSFSPPETQYF. The CDR3 coding sequence is TGTGCCAGCAGCTTTTCTCCCCCCGAGACCCAGTACTTC.

The DNA of the CDR3 is TGTGCCAGCAGCTTAGGTGTCGGCTCCTACAATGAGCAGTTCTTC. This encodes CASSLGVGSYNEQFF. This sequence joins TRBV7-8 and TRBJ2-1; unclear D gene. The ends were cut back, 1 base at V and 0 bases at J, with 7 bases in the middle. Germline values: CDR1 SGHVS, CDR2 FQNEAQ. The CDR3 has 15 residues.

The chain links TRBV5-6 to TRBJ1-1; the match to TRBD1 covers 10 bases. CDR3 length equals 16 residues. CDR1 is SGHDT, CDR2 YYEEEE, per germline. Trimming took 4 bases from V and 5 from J; bases not matched to a gene: 11. CDR3 region: CASSPTWDRGGTEAFF. The DNA for the CDR3 is TGTGCCAGCAGCCCCACCTGGGACAGGGGTGGGACTGAAGCTTTCTTT.

The rearrangement links TRBV25-1 to TRBJ2-4; 12 bases match TRBD2. The ends lost 4 bases at V and 2 bases at J; junction bases unmatched: 9. This CDR3 comprises 18 residues. Germline V gene sequence: CDR1 MGHDK, CDR2 SYGVNS. The CDR3 DNA reads as TGTGCCAGCAGTGTCCCAGGACTAGCGGGGCCCTCCAAAAACATTCAGTACTTC. As protein: CASSVPGLAGPSKNIQYF.

This chain joins TRBV15 and TRBJ1-6, with 7 positions matching TRBD1. The V gene's germline CDR1 is LNHNV and CDR2 YYDKDF (reference sequence). This CDR3 comprises 16 residues. V lost 3 bases and J lost 6; bases outside the gene matches: 8. The CDR3 DNA is TGTGCCACCAGCAGCGGGGACAGAAGGCCTAATTCACCCCTCCACTTT. This sequence encodes CATSSGDRRPNSPLHF.

The chain is built from TRBV7-2 and TRBJ2-2; a weak D match, TRBD2 (6 bases). CDR3 length: 14 residues. The V end lost 1 base, the J end lost 4 bases, and 7 bases lay between the germline ends. Germline V lookup: CDR1 SGHTA, CDR2 FQGNSA. The CDR3 region has the DNA TGTGCCAGCAGCTTAGTCGGGGGCACCGGGGAGCTGTTTTTT. Its protein product is CASSLVGGTGELFF.

The J gene is TRBJ2-2, the V gene TRBV19; D is perhaps TRBD1 (6 bases). From germline, CDR1 is LNHDA and CDR2 SQIVND (reference sequence). The CDR3 loop spans 14 amino acids. V was clipped by 7 bases and J by 5 bases, with 14 bases between them. The CDR3 sequence is CASNRQVPTGELFF. The CDR3 DNA sequence: TGTGCCAGTAACCGACAGGTTCCGACCGGGGAGCTGTTTTTT.